The T cell receptor beta chain described here comes from a study of T cell clonotyping in hematopoietic cell transplantation. Concerning this clone: As yet, its antigen is unknown.

Assay: immunoSEQ multiplex PCR; the TCRdb copy retains only in-frame clones and omits some. The sample shows 55,000 to 70,000 clones, roughly 94% of them seen only once. Study-wide results and limits: At the given depth, recipient repertoires were over 95% de novo clonotypes. Higher Inverse Simpson Index values in graft donor and pretransplant recipient predicted broader posttransplant TCR diversity. Recipient TCR diversity dropped after transplant; expanded clonotypes rose from day 30 to 180.

This CDR3 region has 15 residues. Per the germline V gene, CDR1 is MNHNS and CDR2 is SASEGT. The J segment lost 8 bases and the V segment lost 2 bases, leaving 7 bases of the junction unmatched. V and J are TRBV6-1 and TRBJ1-3, with 9 bases that match TRBD1. Sample: peripheral blood mononuclear cells. The receptor's source is a man in his fifties in good health. Some clones in this sample may be carry-over from other donors' samples. The CDR3 protein is CASSEQQGAADTIYF. CDR3 nucleotide sequence: TGTGCCAGCAGTGAACAACAGGGGGCGGCGGACACCATATATTTT.